The T cell receptor (beta chain) described here comes from a study of blood T cell repertoires in COVID-19. The overall study: COVID-19 samples, acute and convalescent, were from the United States, Italy and Spain. The cDNA or gDNA used as material had been derived from T cells, B-cell-depleted T cells, or PBMCs.

Seattle-derived patients entered the study during active infection and were followed longitudinally. This CDR3 is built from 15 residues. Trimming removed 3 bases at V and 2 bases at J, with 11 bases between. Germline CDR1 and CDR2: MNHNS and SASEGT. Measured with immunoSEQ multiplex PCR; TCRdb has only the in-frame clones, and not every one. The sample has approximately 250,000 clones, 85% seen once. This clonotype was obtained from a man aged 45 to 65 with COVID-19, enrolled during active disease. This rearrangement joins TRBV6-1 to TRBJ1-5; possibly TRBD1 for D (5 bases). Sequenced input: peripheral blood. The CDR3 region is CASSEFPGGNQPQHF. CDR3 DNA sequence: TGTGCCAGCAGTGAGTTCCCGGGGGGCAATCAGCCCCAGCATTTT.